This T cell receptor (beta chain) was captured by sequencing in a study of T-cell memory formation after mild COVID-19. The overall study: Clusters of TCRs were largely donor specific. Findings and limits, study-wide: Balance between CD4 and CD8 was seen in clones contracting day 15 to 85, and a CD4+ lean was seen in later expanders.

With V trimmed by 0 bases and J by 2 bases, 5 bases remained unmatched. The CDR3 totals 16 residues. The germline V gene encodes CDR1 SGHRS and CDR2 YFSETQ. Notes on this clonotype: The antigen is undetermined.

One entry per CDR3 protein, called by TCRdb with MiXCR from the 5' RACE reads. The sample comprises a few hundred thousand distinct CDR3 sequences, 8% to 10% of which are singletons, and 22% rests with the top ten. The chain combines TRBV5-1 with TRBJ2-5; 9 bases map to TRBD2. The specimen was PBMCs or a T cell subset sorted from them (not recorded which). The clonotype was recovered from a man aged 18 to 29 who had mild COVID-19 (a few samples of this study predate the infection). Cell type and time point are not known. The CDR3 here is CASSLAISGGQETQYF. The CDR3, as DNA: TGCGCCAGCAGCTTGGCCATCAGCGGGGGGCAAGAGACCCAGTACTTC.